This TCR beta chain was recorded in a study of OX40 agonist ivuxolimab in advanced cancers. Only in-frame clones appear in the TCRdb table, and some are missing; sequencing was by immunoSEQ multiplex PCR. Altogether around 60,000 clones are present, 75% to 85% being singletons, with the ten largest covering over 1%. The CDR3 length is 14 residues. The V and J ends lost 2 bases and 3 bases respectively, with 9 bases between them. CDR1 MNHEY and CDR2 SMNVEV come from the germline V gene (reference sequence). This sequence originates from an adult with an advanced solid tumor such as melanoma, head and neck, liver or kidney cancer. This sample comprised CD4+ or CD8+ T cells sorted from blood, obtained in a trial of the OX40 agonist ivuxolimab. This rearrangement joins TRBV27 to TRBJ2-3, with D perhaps TRBD1 (5 bases). CDR3 DNA sequence: TGTGCCAGCAGTTTAGTGGCAGGGACAGATACGCAGTATTTT. Translating gives CASSLVAGTDTQYF.